The 28 T cell receptor beta chains below come from one sample, sequenced in a study of T cells expressing NK-cell markers. TCRdb reprocessed the 5' RACE reads and stores each CDR3 protein as one record, lacking DNA. The specimen's table records around 470,000 distinct CDR3 sequences. Sequences were obtained from blood T cells: a sorted CD56 or NKG2C T cell subset, CD4+ or CD8+ T cells, or bulk PBMC T cells (not recorded which). These receptors were collected from a woman aged 45-65 years in good health.

The V gene is TRBV5-1, the J gene TRBJ2-1; TCRdb's D gene call, TRBD2, goes unchecked for lack of DNA. CDR1 and CDR2 (germline): SGHRS, YFSETQ. The CDR3 is 15 amino acids. CDR3 in amino acids: CASSTSSGVYNEQFF.

V and J are TRBV5-1 and TRBJ1-3; checking the TCRdb D call of TRBD1 is not possible without DNA. Germline CDR1 is SGHRS and CDR2 is YFSETQ. The CDR3 sequence is 15 residues long. The CDR3 loop is CASSPDRGPGNTIYF.

The rearrangement links TRBV20-1 to TRBJ2-3. The germline V gene encodes CDR1 DFQATT and CDR2 SNEGSKA (reference sequence). The CDR3 spans 12 residues. The CDR3 is CSASGSADTQYF.

The chain uses TRBV5-1 and TRBJ2-2. CDR3 size: 15 residues. The germline V gene encodes CDR1 SGHRS and CDR2 YFSETQ. Here the CDR3 reads CASTPRGGDSGELFF.

The rearrangement joins TRBV24-1 to TRBJ2-1; the D call of TRBD2 rests on TCRdb alone, since no DNA is present to check it. The length of the CDR3 is 13 residues. The germline V gene encodes CDR1 KGHDR and CDR2 SFDVKD. The CDR3 spells CASRGGGRDEQFF.

The rearrangement uses TRBV28 and TRBJ2-6; TCRdb's D call, TRBD1, is unchecked because there is no DNA. Germline CDR1 MDHEN, CDR2 SYDVKM. The CDR3 has 17 amino acids. The CDR3 loop is CASSLLDRGSGANVLTF. Using reference TRBV28 and TRBJ2-6 for the parts outside the CDR3, the full variable domain is DVKVTQSSRYLVKRTGEKVFLECVQDMDHENMFWYRQDPGLGLRLIYFSYDVKMKEKGDIPEGYSVSREKKERFSLILESASTNQTSMYLCASSLLDRGSGANVLTFGAGSRLTVL.

The rearrangement links TRBV9 to TRBJ2-1; TCRdb reports TRBD2, a call that lacks DNA to check it against. Germline V CDR1 and CDR2: SGDLS, YYNGEE. CDR3 length equals 15 residues. This CDR3 is CASSVAGSEYNEQFF.

The chain employs TRBV12-3 or TRBV12-4 and TRBJ2-1; the D call of TRBD2 rests on TCRdb alone, since no DNA is present to check it. This CDR3 is built from 15 residues. The CDR3 here is CASSLLAGGGNEQFF.

V usage is TRBV7-2 and J usage is TRBJ1-2. Per the germline V gene, CDR1 is SGHTA and CDR2 is FQGNSA. The CDR3 has 14 amino acids. CDR3 amino acids: CASSLREGTYGYTF.

V is TRBV6-5 and J is TRBJ2-1; lacking DNA, the TRBD1 call made by TCRdb goes unchecked. CDR1 MNHEY and CDR2 SVGAGI come from the germline V gene. The CDR3 length is 15 residues. CDR3 loop: CASGTPQGIYNEQFF.

V and J are TRBV7-9 and TRBJ1-4; TCRdb reports TRBD1, a call that lacks DNA to check it against. Germline-derived CDR1 and CDR2 are SEHNR and FQNEAQ (reference sequence). CDR3 size: 17 residues. The chain's CDR3 is CASSLVTGIATNEKLFF. Drawing the rest from reference TRBV7-9 and TRBJ1-4, the complete variable domain is DTGVSQNPRHKITKRGQNVTFRCDPISEHNRLYWYRQTLGQGPEFLTYFQNEAQLEKSRLLSDRFSAERPKGSFSTLEIQRTEQGDSAMYLCASSLVTGIATNEKLFFGSGTQLSVL.

The chain links TRBV5-1 to TRBJ2-5; with no DNA, the TCRdb D assignment of TRBD2 cannot be verified. There are 16 residues in the CDR3. The V gene's germline CDR1 is SGHRS and CDR2 YFSETQ. The CDR3 is CASSSVRELGQETQYF.

The genes are TRBV5-1 and TRBJ2-5; with no DNA, the TCRdb D assignment of TRBD2 cannot be verified. CDR3 size: 16 residues. The germline V gene has CDR1 SGHRS and CDR2 YFSETQ. CDR3 sequence: CASSLSLADSQETQYF.

J is TRBJ2-3 and V is TRBV9; TCRdb proposes TRBD2, but this gene call is untestable without DNA. Germline V gene sequence: CDR1 SGDLS, CDR2 YYNGEE. CDR3 length equals 16 residues. This CDR3 is CASSVEAAGWSDTQYF.

The chain employs TRBV20-1 and TRBJ2-2. CDR1 and CDR2 from the germline V gene are DFQATT and SNEGSKA (reference sequence). This CDR3 has 14 residues. The CDR3 loop reads CSASTRSNTGELFF.

The chain has TRBV24-1 and TRBJ2-2; checking the TCRdb D call of TRBD1 is not possible without DNA. Germline values: CDR1 KGHDR, CDR2 SFDVKD. The CDR3 sequence is 16 residues long. The CDR3: CATSDTAWGGTGELFF.

The V gene is TRBV3-1, the J gene TRBJ2-1; TCRdb returns TRBD2, unconfirmable since there is no DNA. CDR1 LGHDT and CDR2 YNNKEL come from the germline V gene (reference sequence). The CDR3 consists of 20 residues. The CDR3 here is CASSHPTSGRRGRSYNEQFF.

This chain links TRBV20-1 with TRBJ2-5; TCRdb's D call, TRBD2, is unchecked because there is no DNA. The CDR3 contains 14 residues. Germline V gene data show CDR1 as DFQATT and CDR2 as SNEGSKA (reference sequence). The CDR3 reads CSALSSGRQETQYF.

The chain combines TRBV5-1 with TRBJ2-1; without DNA, the TCRdb call of TRBD1 cannot be checked. The CDR3 is 15 amino acids. In germline, CDR1 is SGHRS, CDR2 YFSETQ. CDR3 sequence: CASSLEGQGAAGQFF.

This chain links TRBV30 with TRBJ1-2; TCRdb indicates TRBD1, and absent DNA this call remains unverified. The CDR3 spans 15 residues. CDR1 and CDR2 (germline): GTSNPN, SVGIG (reference sequence). The CDR3 protein is CAWSAPDRANYGYTF.

The chain couples TRBV19 to TRBJ1-5; TCRdb indicates TRBD1, and absent DNA this call remains unverified. The CDR3 consists of 15 residues. The germline CDR1 and CDR2 sequences are LNHDA and SQIVND (reference sequence). Here the CDR3 reads CASSMDRGLNQPQHF.

The chain uses TRBV6-5 and TRBJ2-2; TCRdb selects TRBD1, and the lack of DNA leaves this call unchecked. Germline V gene sequence: CDR1 MNHEY, CDR2 SVGAGI. This CDR3 comprises 16 residues. The CDR3 sequence is CASRTQGVENTGELFF.

The genes are TRBV5-1 and TRBJ2-3; as DNA is missing, the TRBD2 call by TCRdb cannot be tested. Germline V gene lookup returns CDR1 SGHRS and CDR2 YFSETQ. The CDR3 is 15 amino acids. This CDR3 is CASSSGTSGKDTQYF.

The chain recombines TRBV24-1 with TRBJ2-1; TCRdb's D call of TRBD2 is untestable without DNA. Germline-derived CDR1 and CDR2 are KGHDR and SFDVKD. The CDR3 contains 18 residues. The CDR3 loop reads CATSDPFGGLRSYNEQFF.

The gene calls are TRBV29-1 and TRBJ2-1. From germline, CDR1 is SQVTM and CDR2 ANQGSEA. The CDR3 sequence is 13 residues long. CDR3 sequence reads: CSVDVSRTNEQFF.

The chain uses TRBV11-3 and TRBJ2-7. The CDR3 length is 15 residues. Germline V gene lookup returns CDR1 SGHNT and CDR2 YENEEA. This CDR3 reads CASSLYSTSGNEQYF.

This sequence joins TRBV7-9 and TRBJ2-1; absent DNA, TCRdb's TRBD2 call cannot be checked. The CDR3 is 13 amino acids. The germline CDR1 and CDR2 sequences are SEHNR and FQNEAQ (reference sequence). The CDR3 region is CASRDLASNEQFF.

The chain combines TRBV3-1 with TRBJ2-1; TCRdb returns TRBD1, unconfirmable since there is no DNA. Germline assignment: CDR1 LGHDT and CDR2 YNNKEL (reference sequence). The CDR3 is made up of 16 amino acids. The CDR3 spells CASSQEGPGGPNEQFF.